This T cell receptor (beta chain) was captured in a study of early T cells in non-severe SARS-CoV-2 infection. Using its own MiXCR run on the 5' RACE reads, TCRdb lists one record per CDR3 protein. The data show over 60,000 distinct CDR3 sequences, roughly a tenth seen once. This clonotype was observed at least ten times. The CDR3 is 15 amino acids. V dropped 4 bases and J dropped 4 bases, with 16 bases sitting between them. In germline, CDR1 is SQVTM, CDR2 ANQGSEA. V is TRBV29-1 and J is TRBJ1-4, with D possibly matching TRBD1 (6 bases). This sample comprised whole blood, obtained at baseline. The TCR originated in an adult who was a healthcare worker with PCR-confirmed SARS-CoV-2 infection or an uninfected control (not recorded which). The CDR3 DNA follows: TGCAGCGTTGGGACAGAAGGTCTCATTAATGAAAAACTGTTTTTT. This encodes CSVGTEGLINEKLFF.